These 2 T cell receptor beta chains were sequenced from one sample in a study of blood T cell repertoires in COVID-19. Measured with immunoSEQ multiplex PCR; TCRdb has only the in-frame clones, and not every one. Among about 250,000 clones listed, around 88% were seen once. Sequenced: peripheral blood. The source is a man of 80 years or more with acute or convalescent COVID-19.

The chain combines TRBV5-1 with TRBJ2-5; 9 bases map to TRBD2. Per germline, CDR1 SGHRS and CDR2 YFSETQ. The length of the CDR3 is 15 residues. Losses at the gene ends were 4 bases for V and 5 bases for J; bases not matched to a gene: 9. The CDR3 reads CASSRLAERTETQYF. The CDR3 coding sequence is TGCGCCAGCAGCAGACTAGCGGAGCGAACGGAGACCCAGTACTTC.

The chain is built from TRBV10-3 and TRBJ2-5, with D possibly being TRBD1 (6 bases). The CDR3 sequence is 12 residues long. Germline-derived CDR1 and CDR2 are ENHRY and SYGVKD. Trimming left V 2 bases short and J 5 bases short, with 6 bases between. CDR3: CAISERGETQYF. For the CDR3, the DNA is TGTGCCATCAGTGAGAGGGGGGAGACCCAGTACTTC.